The T cell receptor (beta chain) described here comes from a study of CD4 T cells in lung cancer (dated by TCRdb to between 2018 and 2021). At the level of the whole study: In the study, blood T cells of NSCLC patients were screened for responses to candidate mutation-encoded neoepitopes, and neoantigen-specific CD4+ T-cell clones and TCRs were isolated. A handful of patients undergoing curative-intent resections for stage I-III non-small cell lung cancer provided the tumor and non-adjacent lung tissue. Aged 60 to 69 when blood was donated, the resected patients, most of whom were former smokers, had either lung adenocarcinoma or squamous cell carcinoma. Treatments received by the patients before blood donation included platinum chemotherapy, and some patients received nivolumab or pembrolizumab. TCRB deep sequencing tracked the frequency of neoantigen-specific clonotypes in tumor resections, non-adjacent lung and cultured T-cell products. Study-wide findings and limitations: Some responses derived from blood might reflect in vitro priming of naive T cells or cross-reactivity instead of memory responses to the cancer.

With regard to this clone: No cognate antigen has been identified for it. No much larger clonotype is one base removed from it; base qualities were not supplied.

The library was built by means of the immunoSEQ multiplex PCR assay. DNA was isolated using Qiagen DNeasy or QIAamp micro DNA kits, and TCRB was sequenced using the Adaptive Biotechnology human TCRB sequencing kit. Sequencing of TCRB libraries was performed on an Illumina MiSeq. The authors' pipeline ran thus. The kit provider's software was used to analyze TCRB sequence data, and Fisher's exact test was applied to assess tumor enrichment of clonotype templates. TCRdb took this table from immuneACCESS and kept in-frame rearrangements with V and J called. Such tables lack part of the clones; where checked against another copy, unresolved V genes explain under half of the gap, and the rest is unexplained. Clone size and the V and J calls come from that table; the DNA yielded D and trimming. In this sample the table shows about 10,000 clones, around 66% of which occur a single time. Of the sample, 15% is held by the ten largest clones.

Non-adjacent lung tissue was collected from the same resection as far from the malignant lesion as possible, at a distance of at least 3 cm. Specimen: normal lung tissue taken away from the tumor. The clonotype was recovered from a man aged 55 to 70 with non-small cell lung cancer.

This receptor carries the CDR3 CASSPKAQSSYNEQFF. The bases are TGCGCCAGCAGCCCGAAAGCGCAAAGCTCCTACAATGAGCAGTTCTTC. Here the chain combines TRBV5-1 and TRBJ2-1; there is no confident call for the D gene. The junction carries 14 bases between V and J, which are trimmed by 4 bases and 0 bases respectively. From its cysteine to its phenylalanine, the CDR3 spans 16 amino acids. The kept DNA is CDR3 alone, 48 bases in frame from the first base. Per the germline V gene, SGHRS is the CDR1 and YFSETQ is the CDR2.